The T cell receptor beta chain under discussion was sequenced for a study of blood T cell repertoires in COVID-19. Study-wide background: Collection of acute and convalescent COVID-19 samples took place in the United States, Italy and Spain. In each case, the material was cDNA or gDNA derived from T cells, B-cell-depleted T cells, or PBMCs.

This CDR3 contains 15 residues. Germline V gene sequence: CDR1 SGHAT, CDR2 FQNNGV. The junction had 0 bases not matched to a gene; V was cut back by 1 base and J by 1 base. In the authors' methods: Cell counts per sample came from amplifying reference gene primers. Sequencing was performed with immunoSEQ multiplex PCR; in TCRdb, only in-frame clones are kept and a portion is missing. The V and J calls and clone size are taken from that table; D and trimming were inferred from the DNA. The data hold some 370,000 clones, with around 92% observed a single time. The sequenced material came from peripheral blood. The TCR comes from a man between 40 and 49 years old with acute or convalescent COVID-19. V gene TRBV11-2 combines with J gene TRBJ2-1; 8 nucleotides line up with TRBD1. Here the CDR3 DNA reads TGTGCCAGCAGCTTAGGGGACAGGTCCTACAATGAGCAGTTCTTC. It yields the protein CASSLGDRSYNEQFF.